The 31 T cell receptor beta chains presented below share a single source sample, sequenced in a study of PD-L1 blockade in urothelial cancer (dated 2017 in TCRdb). What the time point label conveys for this sample: pretreatment peripheral blood. Receptor libraries were prepared by the immunoSEQ multiplex PCR assay. The source is immuneACCESS, and TCRdb retained only in-frame sequences with V and J called. Part of the clones is not carried over; for the studies checked, unresolved V genes explain less than half of this, and the remainder is unexplained. The sample table holds some 45,000 clones, of which roughly 84% were seen once. The top ten constitute 25% of the sample. This sample comprised PBMCs, obtained around atezolizumab (anti-PD-L1) treatment. These receptors all come from a donor at least 40 years old with urothelial cancer.

The table lists this clone with a count of one. This chain links TRBV11-2 with TRBJ2-2; TRBD2 agrees at 9 bases. The CDR3 totals 15 residues. Germline lookup yields CDR1 SGHAT and CDR2 FQNNGV. V lost 1 base and J lost 5; bases outside the gene matches: 2. CDR3 bases: TGTGCCAGCAGCTTAGGGCTAGCGGGGACCGGGGAGCTGTTTTTT. This translates into CASSLGLAGTGELFF.

This chain joins TRBV28 and TRBJ1-2; D call uncertain. CDR3 size: 16 residues. CDR1 is MDHEN, CDR2 SYDVKM, per germline. Trimming cost V 5 bases and J 4 bases, with 20 bases left between them. The CDR3 DNA reads TGTGCCAGCAGTGCCCCCCCCGGCAGCGCGGGCTATGGCTACACCTTC. The encoded protein is CASSAPPGSAGYGYTF.

The chain recombines TRBV5-4 with TRBJ2-7, with D possibly being TRBD1 (5 bases). This CDR3 region has 17 residues. V lost 0 bases and J 2 bases, leaving 18 bases between the germline ends. From germline, CDR1 is SGHNT and CDR2 YYREEE (reference sequence). The CDR3 DNA is TGTGCCAGCAGCTTGGGCCTCTCATGGGGCACTACCTACGAGCAGTACTTC. Protein: CASSLGLSWGTTYEQYF. The full variable domain, rest sourced from reference TRBV5-4 and TRBJ2-7, is ETGVTQSPTHLIKTRGQQVTLRCSSQSGHNTVSWYQQALGQGPQFIFQYYREEENGRGNFPPRFSGLQFPNYSSELNVNALELDDSALYLCASSLGLSWGTTYEQYFGPGTRLTVT.

The CDR3 here is CASSPDIVNTEAFF. For the CDR3, the DNA is TGTGCCAGCAGCCCCGACATCGTGAACACTGAAGCTTTCTTT. The rearrangement uses TRBV7-2 and TRBJ1-1; no definite D call. CDR1 is SGHTA and CDR2 is FQGNSA in the germline V gene. There are 14 residues in the CDR3. Trimming pared 5 bases from V and 0 bases from J, leaving 10 bases between.

The rearrangement uses TRBV27 and TRBJ1-4; D is undetermined. V was clipped by 4 bases and J by 0 bases, with 6 bases between them. The germline CDR1 and CDR2 sequences are MNHEY and SMNVEV (reference sequence). The CDR3 is 14 residues long. The CDR3 spells CASSSSATNEKLFF. Written as DNA, the CDR3 is TGTGCCAGCAGTTCGTCCGCAACTAATGAAAAACTGTTTTTT.

V is TRBV30 and J is TRBJ1-2; 7 positions match TRBD1. This CDR3 is 14 amino acids long. After removal of 0 bases from V and 8 bases from J, the junction contained 9 bases not matched to a gene. Germline CDR1 is GTSNPN and CDR2 is SVGIG (reference sequence). CDR3 DNA sequence: TGTGCCTGGAGTGTGTTCCTCGACAGGGAGGGCTACACCTTC. Its protein product is CAWSVFLDREGYTF.

The chain has TRBV27 and TRBJ2-2; possible D gene TRBD2, 6 bases. Germline V CDR1 and CDR2: MNHEY, SMNVEV (reference sequence). This CDR3 comprises 15 residues. Trimming stripped 2 bases from V and 7 bases from J, with 14 bases between. CDR3: CASSLSSGSYGELFF. The CDR3 DNA reads as TGTGCCAGCAGTTTAAGTTCCGGGAGCTACGGGGAGCTGTTTTTT.

CDR3 region: CASSEDRAQPQHF. The CDR3 region has the DNA TGTGCCAGCAGTGAGGACAGAGCTCAGCCCCAGCATTTT. The chain uses TRBV25-1 and TRBJ1-5, with D possibly matching TRBD1 (6 bases). V gave up 3 bases and J gave up 6 bases, with 9 bases separating them. Germline V lookup: CDR1 MGHDK, CDR2 SYGVNS. The CDR3 has 13 residues. Together with reference TRBV25-1 and TRBJ1-5, the CDR3 gives the full variable domain: EADIYQTPRYLVIGTGKKITLECSQTMGHDKMYWYQQDPGMELHLIHYSYGVNSTEKGDLSSESTVSRIRTEHFPLTLESARPSHTSQYLCASSEDRAQPQHFGDGTRLSIL.

This chain connects TRBV28 to TRBJ2-7, with 9 bases that match TRBD2. CDR1 and CDR2 (germline): MDHEN, SYDVKM. The CDR3 has 19 residues. The J segment lost 3 bases and the V segment lost 4 bases, leaving 19 bases of the junction unmatched. This chain's CDR3 is CASSSRQGLSGRTDYEQYF. CDR3 sequence (DNA): TGTGCCAGCAGTTCCCGACAGGGCCTAAGCGGGAGGACGGACTACGAGCAGTACTTC.

The rearrangement links TRBV6-1 to TRBJ2-5; possibly TRBD2 for D (5 bases). CDR3 length equals 13 residues. The germline V gene has CDR1 MNHNS and CDR2 SASEGT. V lost 6 bases, J lost 2 bases, and 10 bases lay in between. The CDR3 is CASSRAGQETQYF. The CDR3 region has the DNA TGTGCCAGCAGCCGGGCGGGTCAAGAGACCCAGTACTTC.

The chain employs TRBV5-6 and TRBJ2-5, with no clear D. Per germline, CDR1 SGHDT and CDR2 YYEEEE. V shed 0 bases and J shed 14 bases, with 17 bases lying between them. The CDR3 loop spans 13 amino acids. The CDR3 loop reads CASSLAPTTRKYF. The CDR3 DNA follows: TGTGCCAGCAGCTTGGCCCCTACCACTCGCAAATACTTC. The variable domain in full, with the rest retrieved from reference TRBV5-6 and TRBJ2-5, is DAGVTQSPTHLIKTRGQQVTLRCSPKSGHDTVSWYQQALGQGPQFIFQYYEEEERQRGNFPDRFSGHQFPNYSSELNVNALLLGDSALYLCASSLAPTTRKYFGPGTRLLVL.

This chain joins TRBV2 and TRBJ1-5, with D tentatively TRBD1 (6 bases). CDR1 SNHLY and CDR2 FYNNEI come from the germline V gene. CDR3 length equals 14 residues. Between the trimmed V and J ends, which lost 6 bases and 6 bases, there was a span of 15 bases. The CDR3, as DNA: TGTGCCAGCAGCCCACAGGGTGGGGGTCAGCCCCAGCATTTT. Translating it yields CASSPQGGGQPQHF. Based on the CDR3 plus reference TRBV2 and TRBJ1-5, the full variable domain is EPEVTQTPSHQVTQMGQEVILRCVPISNHLYFYWYRQILGQKVEFLVSFYNNEISEKSEIFDDQFSVERPDGSNFTLKIRSTKLEDSAMYFCASSPQGGGQPQHFGDGTRLSIL.

The V gene is TRBV14, the J gene TRBJ2-1; possibly TRBD2 for D (6 bases). Germline assignment: CDR1 SGHDN and CDR2 FVKESK. V lost 1 base and J 5 bases, leaving 12 bases between the germline ends. The CDR3 totals 15 residues. CDR3 in DNA: TGTGCCAGCAGCCAAGGGTCTGGGGGGAACAATGAGCAGTTCTTC. Protein sequence: CASSQGSGGNNEQFF.

The J gene is TRBJ2-7, the V gene TRBV5-4; tentatively, D is TRBD1 (6 bases). Germline CDR1 and CDR2: SGHNT and YYREEE (reference sequence). V shed 4 bases and J shed 5 bases, with 19 bases lying between them. The CDR3 length is 15 residues. The CDR3 sequence: CASSRAAARGHEQYF. The CDR3 DNA reads as TGTGCCAGCAGCCGGGCGGCGGCCAGGGGCCACGAGCAGTACTTC.

The chain has TRBV29-1 and TRBJ2-3; no reliable D call. CDR1 and CDR2 from the germline V gene are SQVTM and ANQGSEA. This CDR3 is built from 15 residues. Trimming left V 1 base short and J 1 base short, with 12 bases between. CDR3 in DNA: TGCAGCGTTGAAGTGGGCCCTTGGGGCACAGATACGCAGTATTTT. It translates to CSVEVGPWGTDTQYF.

This rearrangement joins TRBV15 to TRBJ1-1; D gene uncertain. Germline V lookup: CDR1 LNHNV, CDR2 YYDKDF (reference sequence). The CDR3 runs 15 residues. Deletions cut 3 bases from V and 6 bases from J, with 17 bases between. The CDR3 region is CATSSPTPGVPEAFF. CDR3 coding DNA: TGTGCCACCAGCAGTCCCACCCCCGGGGTCCCTGAAGCTTTCTTT.

This chain links TRBV10-2 with TRBJ2-3; the D gene is possibly TRBD2 (6 bases). V gave up 3 bases and J gave up 2 bases, with 15 bases separating them. In germline, CDR1 is WSHSY, CDR2 SAAADI. The CDR3 totals 16 residues. CDR3 in amino acids: CASSDSGRGNTDTQYF. CDR3 coding DNA: TGCGCCAGCAGTGATTCTGGCCGGGGGAACACAGATACGCAGTATTTT.

The chain couples TRBV6-5 to TRBJ2-5, with 12 bases lining up with TRBD2. This CDR3 comprises 14 residues. With 11 bases clipped from V and 9 bases from J, the junction kept 13 bases outside the gene matches. The germline V gene encodes CDR1 MNHEY and CDR2 SVGAGI. The CDR3 DNA sequence: TGTGCCTGCACCCGGACTAGCGGGGCCCGGGCCCAGTACTTC. It is translated as CACTRTSGARAQYF.

V is TRBV10-3 and J is TRBJ2-1, with D perhaps matching TRBD2 (5 bases). The germline V gene encodes CDR1 ENHRY and CDR2 SYGVKD. The V end lost 3 bases, the J end lost 9 bases, and 18 bases lay between the germline ends. The CDR3 length is 15 residues. The CDR3 sequence: CAISDSRELPGEQFF. The CDR3 coding sequence is TGTGCCATCAGTGATTCAAGGGAGTTGCCCGGTGAGCAGTTCTTC.

The J gene is TRBJ2-1, the V gene TRBV29-1, with D possibly TRBD1 on 6 matching bases. V was cut by 1 base and J by 5 bases, with 27 bases left in between. The germline CDR1 and CDR2 sequences are SQVTM and ANQGSEA. This CDR3 is built from 19 residues. The DNA for the CDR3 is TGCAGCGTTGAAGGTCAACAGGGTGGGCTAGAGATACCTCACAATGAGCAGTTCTTC. Its translation: CSVEGQQGGLEIPHNEQFF.

This chain joins TRBV7-2 and TRBJ2-1; D might be TRBD2 (6 bases). V dropped 9 bases and J dropped 6 bases, with 18 bases sitting between them. The germline CDR1 and CDR2 sequences are SGHTA and FQGNSA. CDR3 length: 14 amino acids. This CDR3 is CASFFGGMGNEQFF. CDR3 nucleotides: TGTGCCAGTTTTTTTGGCGGGATGGGCAATGAGCAGTTCTTC.

The CDR3 coding sequence is TGTGCCAGTAGTATAGGGCGGGACTCCTACAATGAGCAGTTCTTC. Encoded protein: CASSIGRDSYNEQFF. The rearrangement joins TRBV19 to TRBJ2-1; a weak D match, TRBD2 (6 bases). The CDR3 spans 15 residues. Germline V lookup: CDR1 LNHDA, CDR2 SQIVND (reference sequence). The ends were cut back, 1 base at V and 0 bases at J, with 7 bases in the middle.

The chain joins TRBV4-3 to TRBJ2-1, with 8 bases aligning to TRBD2. V shed 1 base and J 1 base; nucleotides not matched to a gene: 3. The CDR3 contains 16 residues. The germline CDR1 and CDR2 sequences are LGHNA and YSLEER. CDR3 protein: CASSQAAGGSYNEQFF. The CDR3 nucleotides are TGCGCCAGCAGCCAAGCGGCGGGAGGTTCCTACAATGAGCAGTTCTTC.

This chain connects TRBV28 to TRBJ1-1; 9 bases align to TRBD1. CDR1 and CDR2 from the germline V gene are MDHEN and SYDVKM. The CDR3 sequence is 12 residues long. V lost 8 bases and J lost 9; bases outside the gene matches: 7. The CDR3 DNA sequence: TGTGCCAGCCGACTCGGACAGGGGAAAGCTTTCTTT. Translation: CASRLGQGKAFF. Variable domain in full (rest from reference TRBV28 and TRBJ1-1): DVKVTQSSRYLVKRTGEKVFLECVQDMDHENMFWYRQDPGLGLRLIYFSYDVKMKEKGDIPEGYSVSREKKERFSLILESASTNQTSMYLCASRLGQGKAFFGQGTRLTVV.

This clone has just a few counts. The genes are TRBV9 and TRBJ1-2; no definite D call. This CDR3 contains 15 residues. Trimming stripped 3 bases from V and 6 bases from J, with 18 bases between. Germline V CDR1 and CDR2: SGDLS, YYNGEE. CDR3 in DNA: TGTGCCAGCAGCGCAGCGGTTCCGGGCCGAGATGGCTACACCTTC. The encoded protein is CASSAAVPGRDGYTF.

Note on this clone: The missing conserved phenylalanine or tryptophan at the end of this CDR3 makes a read error likely. No DNA is shown, since the ends of the CDR3 on it are uncertain; the CDR3 is the one TCRdb lists. This sequence joins TRBV3-2 and TRBJ1-5. TRBV3-2 is a documented pseudogene. The CDR3 spans 9 residues, counting both ends. The CDR3 loop is CASSRAGGA.

The gene calls are TRBV14 and TRBJ1-2; D is ambiguous. Trimming stripped 0 bases from V and 4 bases from J, with 6 bases between. The CDR3 totals 13 residues. The germline gives CDR1 SGHDN, CDR2 FVKESK. The CDR3: CASSQDGSYGYTF. CDR3 coding DNA: TGTGCCAGCAGCCAAGATGGGAGCTATGGCTACACCTTC.

J is TRBJ2-1 and V is TRBV11-2; D perhaps matches TRBD2 (6 bases). The V gene lost 5 bases and the J gene lost 10 bases, with 9 bases spanning the gap. The CDR3 totals 11 residues. CDR1 and CDR2 (germline): SGHAT, FQNNGV. CDR3 sequence: CASSTREEQFF. CDR3 nucleotide sequence: TGTGCCAGCAGCACCCGGGAGGAGCAGTTCTTC.

In its sample, this clone ranks as medium-sized. The chain joins TRBV15 to TRBJ2-7; 8 bases agree with TRBD1. With 5 bases clipped from V and 1 base from J, the junction kept 4 bases outside the gene matches. Germline V gene data show CDR1 as LNHNV and CDR2 as YYDKDF (reference sequence). This CDR3 contains 14 residues. The chain's CDR3 is CATSERTGSYEQYF. CDR3 sequence (DNA): TGTGCCACCAGCGAAAGGACAGGGTCCTACGAGCAGTACTTC.

The chain recombines TRBV4-1 with TRBJ2-7; 9 bases line up with TRBD2. This CDR3 has 21 residues. Germline loops: CDR1 MGHRA, CDR2 YSYEKL. The trim removed 0 bases at V and 5 bases at J, leaving 23 bases unmatched. CDR3 loop: CASSQDPPGVSGSSDGNEQYF. In DNA form, the CDR3 reads TGCGCCAGCAGCCAAGACCCACCGGGCGTTAGCGGGAGTTCTGACGGTAACGAGCAGTACTTC.

The V and J genes are TRBV30 and TRBJ1-1, with D unclear. V lost 4 bases, J lost 2 bases, and 17 bases lay in between. The germline V gene encodes CDR1 GTSNPN and CDR2 SVGIG (reference sequence). This CDR3 is built from 15 residues. CDR3 loop: CAWTKGGPLNTEAFF. CDR3 nucleotides: TGTGCCTGGACCAAAGGAGGGCCCCTAAACACTGAAGCTTTCTTT.